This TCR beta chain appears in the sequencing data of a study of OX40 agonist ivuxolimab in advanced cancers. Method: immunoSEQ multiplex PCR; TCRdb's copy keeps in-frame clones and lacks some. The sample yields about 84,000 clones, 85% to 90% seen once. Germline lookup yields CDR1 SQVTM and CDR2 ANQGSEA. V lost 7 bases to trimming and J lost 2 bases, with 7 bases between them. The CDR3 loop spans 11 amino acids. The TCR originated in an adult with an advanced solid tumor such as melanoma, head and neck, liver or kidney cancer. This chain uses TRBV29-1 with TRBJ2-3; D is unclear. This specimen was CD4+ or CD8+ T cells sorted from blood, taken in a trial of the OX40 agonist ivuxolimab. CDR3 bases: TGCAGCGGGGGAACCACAGATACGCAGTATTTT. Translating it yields CSGGTTDTQYF.